Below are 14 T cell receptor beta chains sequenced from a single sample in a study of T cell responses to AZD1222 COVID-19 vaccine. Sequenced by immunoSEQ multiplex PCR; TCRdb stores in-frame clones only, minus some. Of about 220,000 clones in the sample, 85% to 95% were seen once. The source was peripheral blood, collected on day 0 of MenACWY control vaccination. The source is an adult in good health.

This rearrangement joins TRBV5-1 to TRBJ1-6; D might be TRBD1 (6 bases). The V end was cut by 4 bases, the J end by 7 bases, with 18 bases between. This CDR3 comprises 16 residues. CDR1 and CDR2 from the germline V gene are SGHRS and YFSETQ. The CDR3 region is CASSLLHRETNSPLHF. The CDR3 bases are TGCGCCAGCAGCCTCCTCCACAGGGAGACAAATTCACCCCTCCACTTT.

The V call is TRBV2, the J call TRBJ1-5; a possible D gene is TRBD1 (5 bases). Per germline, CDR1 SNHLY and CDR2 FYNNEI. Trimming cost V 7 bases and J 8 bases, with 24 bases left between them. This CDR3 spans 16 amino acids. The CDR3 nucleotides read TGTGCCAGCACCGAGGAAAGAGGGGACGCCAAAGAGCCCCAGCATTTT. Translated, it gives CASTEERGDAKEPQHF.

The chain employs TRBV30 and TRBJ2-1; D perhaps matches TRBD1 (5 bases). This CDR3 has 15 residues. Germline values: CDR1 GTSNPN, CDR2 SVGIG (reference sequence). V was clipped by 0 bases and J by 2 bases, with 11 bases between them. The CDR3 here is CAWSVKGRTYNEQFF. In nucleotides, the CDR3 is TGTGCCTGGAGTGTCAAGGGGCGAACCTACAATGAGCAGTTCTTC.

The chain has TRBV27 and TRBJ1-2; 8 bases are shared with TRBD1. Germline-derived CDR1 and CDR2 are MNHEY and SMNVEV (reference sequence). The CDR3 sequence is 15 residues long. After removal of 6 bases from V and 4 bases from J, the junction contained 10 bases not matched to a gene. Here the CDR3 reads CASSPKMDRVYGYTF. DNA for the CDR3: TGTGCCAGCAGCCCTAAAATGGACAGGGTCTATGGCTACACCTTC.

The CDR3 DNA reads as TGTGCCAGCAGCATAATGAACACTGAAGCTTTCTTT. It is translated as CASSIMNTEAFF. This chain joins TRBV6-2 or TRBV6-3 and TRBJ1-1, with D uncertain. V gave up 6 bases and J gave up 0 bases, with 5 bases separating them. This CDR3 contains 12 residues. Germline values: CDR1 MNHEY, CDR2 SVGEGT.

This clone showed up just a few times. V gene TRBV7-2 combines with J gene TRBJ1-2; a possible D gene is TRBD1 (6 bases). The CDR3 has 14 amino acids. Trimming stripped 2 bases from V and 6 bases from J, with 13 bases between. Germline lookup yields CDR1 SGHTA and CDR2 FQGNSA. CDR3 sequence (DNA): TGTGCCAGCAGCTTATACAGACAGGAGGATGGCTACACCTTC. This translates into CASSLYRQEDGYTF.

CDR3 nucleotides: TGTGCCAGCAGTGGCGTCCGCGAGCAGTACTTC. Translating it yields CASSGVREQYF. This chain joins TRBV2 and TRBJ2-7; D gene unclear. V was clipped by 4 bases and J by 6 bases, with 7 bases between them. Germline CDR1 and CDR2: SNHLY and FYNNEI. The CDR3 runs to 11 residues.

CDR3 DNA sequence: TGCAGCGTTGCCAGGGGCGCCGGTGAAAAACTGTTTTTT. Translation: CSVARGAGEKLFF. The chain uses TRBV29-1 and TRBJ1-4, with a tentative D call TRBD1 (6 bases). The V end was cut by 4 bases, the J end by 7 bases, with 13 bases between. CDR1 SQVTM and CDR2 ANQGSEA come from the germline V gene. This CDR3 comprises 13 residues.

The rearrangement links TRBV7-2 to TRBJ2-5; TRBD1 is a possible D gene (6 bases). Per the germline V gene, CDR1 is SGHTA and CDR2 is FQGNSA. V dropped 5 bases and J dropped 2 bases, with 9 bases sitting between them. The CDR3 is made up of 13 amino acids. The CDR3 sequence is CASSPTGQETQYF. For the CDR3, the DNA is TGTGCCAGCAGCCCAACAGGGCAAGAGACCCAGTACTTC.

The chain combines TRBV6-1 with TRBJ1-5; 9 bases match TRBD1. The CDR3 is 16 residues long. V was pared by 0 bases and J by 2 bases, with 2 bases of the junction left unmatched. Per the germline V gene, CDR1 is MNHNS and CDR2 is SASEGT. CDR3 coding DNA: TGTGCCAGCAGTGAAGCCCGGACAGGGGGCAATCAGCCCCAGCATTTT. It codes for CASSEARTGGNQPQHF.

The chain combines TRBV6-5 with TRBJ1-5, with TRBD1 identical over 8 bases. Per the germline V gene, CDR1 is MNHEY and CDR2 is SVGAGI. The CDR3 is 14 amino acids. V gave up 5 bases and J gave up 6 bases; unmatched junction bases: 6. DNA for the CDR3: TGTGCCAGCAGTCCTGACAGGGGAAGTCAGCCCCAGCATTTT. Translation gives CASSPDRGSQPQHF.

The gene calls are TRBV30 and TRBJ1-1; no clear D gene. V shed 3 bases and J shed 1 base, with 3 bases lying between them. CDR3 length: 11 residues. The V gene's germline CDR1 is GTSNPN and CDR2 SVGIG (reference sequence). The CDR3 nucleotides are TGTGCCTGGAGAAAGAACACTGAAGCTTTCTTT. It yields the protein CAWRKNTEAFF.

The DNA of the CDR3 is TGTGCCAGCAGCTTGGGAGGTGTCGATGAAAAACTGTTTTTT. It is translated as CASSLGGVDEKLFF. The J gene is TRBJ1-4, the V gene TRBV5-5; D ambiguous. The length of the CDR3 is 14 residues. The germline V gene encodes CDR1 SGHKS and CDR2 YYEKEE (reference sequence). V gave up 0 bases and J gave up 6 bases, with 9 bases separating them. Full variable domain (remainder filled in from reference TRBV5-5 and TRBJ1-4): DAGVTQSPTHLIKTRGQQVTLRCSPISGHKSVSWYQQVLGQGPQFIFQYYEKEERGRGNFPDRFSARQFPNYSSELNVNALLLGDSALYLCASSLGGVDEKLFFGSGTQLSVL.

The rearrangement uses TRBV7-9 and TRBJ1-2; 8 bases are shared with TRBD1. The CDR3 has 16 residues. V lost 3 bases, J lost 7 bases, and 13 bases stayed unmatched. CDR1 and CDR2 from the germline V gene are SEHNR and FQNEAQ (reference sequence). CDR3 sequence: CASSLAGQAPNVGYTF. DNA for the CDR3: TGTGCCAGCAGCTTGGCGGGACAGGCTCCTAACGTTGGCTACACCTTC. Full variable domain (outside the CDR3, taken from reference TRBV7-9 and TRBJ1-2): DTGVSQNPRHKITKRGQNVTFRCDPISEHNRLYWYRQTLGQGPEFLTYFQNEAQLEKSRLLSDRFSAERPKGSFSTLEIQRTEQGDSAMYLCASSLAGQAPNVGYTFGSGTRLTVV.